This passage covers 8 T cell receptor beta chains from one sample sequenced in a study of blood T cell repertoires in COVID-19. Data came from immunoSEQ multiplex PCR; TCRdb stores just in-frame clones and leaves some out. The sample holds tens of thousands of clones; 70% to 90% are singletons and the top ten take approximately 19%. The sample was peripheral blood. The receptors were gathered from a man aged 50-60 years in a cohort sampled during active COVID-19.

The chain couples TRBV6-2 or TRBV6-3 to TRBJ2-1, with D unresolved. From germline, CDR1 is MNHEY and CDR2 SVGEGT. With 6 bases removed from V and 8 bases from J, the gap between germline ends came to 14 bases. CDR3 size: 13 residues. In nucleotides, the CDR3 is TGTGCCAGCAGCCCGTTCGTCCAGGATGAGCAGTTCTTC. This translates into CASSPFVQDEQFF.

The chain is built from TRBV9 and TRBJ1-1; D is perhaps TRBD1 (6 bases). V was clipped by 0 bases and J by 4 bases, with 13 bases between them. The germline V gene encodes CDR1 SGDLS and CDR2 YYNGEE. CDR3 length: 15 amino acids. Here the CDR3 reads CASSVAQGLGTEAFF. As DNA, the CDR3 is TGTGCCAGCAGCGTAGCGCAGGGGCTGGGCACTGAAGCTTTCTTT.

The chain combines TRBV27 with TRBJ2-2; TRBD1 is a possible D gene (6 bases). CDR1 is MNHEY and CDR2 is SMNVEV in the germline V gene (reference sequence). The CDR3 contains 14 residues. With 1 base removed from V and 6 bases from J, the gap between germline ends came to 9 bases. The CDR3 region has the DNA TGTGCCAGCAGTTTATACAGGGCAGCCGGGGAGCTGTTTTTT. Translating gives CASSLYRAAGELFF.

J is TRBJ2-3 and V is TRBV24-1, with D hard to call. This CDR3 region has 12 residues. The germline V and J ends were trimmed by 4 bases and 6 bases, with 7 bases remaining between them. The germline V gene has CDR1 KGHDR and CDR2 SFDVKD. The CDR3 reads CATSDPGDTQYF. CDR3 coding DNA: TGTGCCACCAGTGACCCCGGGGATACGCAGTATTTT.

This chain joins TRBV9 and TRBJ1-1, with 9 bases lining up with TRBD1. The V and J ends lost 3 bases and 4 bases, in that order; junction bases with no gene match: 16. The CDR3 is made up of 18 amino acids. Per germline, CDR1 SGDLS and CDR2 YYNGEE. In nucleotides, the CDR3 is TGTGCCAGCAGCGGGGGGGACAGGGAGGCGTATTTCGTCACTGAAGCTTTCTTT. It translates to CASSGGDREAYFVTEAFF.

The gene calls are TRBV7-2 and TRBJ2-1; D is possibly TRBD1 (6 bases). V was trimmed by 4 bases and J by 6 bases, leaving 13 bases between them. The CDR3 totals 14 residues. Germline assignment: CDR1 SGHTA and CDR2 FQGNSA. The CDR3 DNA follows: TGTGCCAGCAGCTCCGCGACAGGTTCCAATGAGCAGTTCTTC. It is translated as CASSSATGSNEQFF.

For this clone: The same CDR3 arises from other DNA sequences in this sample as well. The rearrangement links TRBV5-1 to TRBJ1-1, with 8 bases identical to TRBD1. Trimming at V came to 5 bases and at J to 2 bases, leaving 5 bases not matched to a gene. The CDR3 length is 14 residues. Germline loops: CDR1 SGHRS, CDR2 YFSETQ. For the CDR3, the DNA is TGCGCCAGCAGTCCCACAGGGGGAAACACTGAAGCTTTCTTT. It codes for CASSPTGGNTEAFF.

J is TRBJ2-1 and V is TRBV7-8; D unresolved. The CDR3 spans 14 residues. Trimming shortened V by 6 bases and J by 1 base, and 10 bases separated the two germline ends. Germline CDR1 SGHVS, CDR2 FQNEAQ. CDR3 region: CASRDDSSYNEQFF. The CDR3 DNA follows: TGTGCCAGCAGGGATGACTCATCCTACAATGAGCAGTTCTTC.